Each of the 3 T cell receptor beta chains below was sequenced from the same sample in a study of T cell responses to AZD1222 COVID-19 vaccine. The assay was immunoSEQ multiplex PCR, and TCRdb's table has in-frame clones only and misses some. The sample contains 150,000 or so clones, 90% of which appear only once. Sequencing was performed on peripheral blood, taken on day 0 of AZD1222 vaccination. Receptor source: an adult in good health.

The chain links TRBV18 to TRBJ1-6; D is ambiguous. This CDR3 has 15 residues. CDR1 is KGHSH, CDR2 LQKENI, per germline. V was clipped by 2 bases and J by 6 bases, with 11 bases between them. CDR3 amino acids: CASSPTESVNSPLHF. CDR3 DNA: TGTGCCAGCTCACCAACCGAGAGTGTTAATTCACCCCTCCACTTT.

This chain joins TRBV14 and TRBJ1-1; the match to TRBD1 covers 10 bases. Germline V CDR1 and CDR2: SGHDN, FVKESK. The trim removed 4 bases at V and 1 base at J, leaving 3 bases unmatched. There are 15 residues in the CDR3. For the CDR3, the DNA is TGTGCCAGCAGCCTCCGGACAGGGGGGAACACTGAAGCTTTCTTT. This gives the protein CASSLRTGGNTEAFF.

This clone has only one observation. The CDR3: CASSQVTGYSPLHF. CDR3 nucleotides: TGTGCCAGCAGCCAGGTAACAGGGTATTCACCCCTCCACTTT. The chain uses TRBV3-1 (or the pseudogene TRBV3-2) and TRBJ1-6, with D possibly TRBD1 on 6 matching bases. The CDR3 has 14 amino acids. The V end was cut by 3 bases, the J end by 8 bases, with 11 bases between. CDR1 is LGHDT and CDR2 is YNNKEL in the germline V gene (reference sequence).